Given below is one TCR beta chain in context. What it recognizes is unknown. The PCR contained 60 Vbeta and 13 Jbeta primers. Using immunoSEQ multiplex PCR, the repertoire was profiled, and TCRdb retains in-frame clones only, with some absent. This repertoire shows 90,000 to 100,000 clones, roughly four fifths found once; its top ten account for roughly 8%. Germline CDR1 reads LGHNT; CDR2 reads FRNRAP. The length of the CDR3 is 15 residues. Trimming took off 0 bases at V and 4 bases at J, with 12 bases between the two ends. The record originates from a study of cytomegalovirus exposure and HLA in healthy donors. Study-level information: Counted in an early data release were about 85 million unique TCRs from HLA-typed donors.

Overall study results and limits: According to the study, around 160 TCR beta chains were cytomegalovirus-associated. Sequencing likely caused a cluster of highly shared sequence variants.

Material for sequencing was PBMCs. The source is a female donor in good health and CMV-seronegative. The chain carries TRBV12-5 and TRBJ1-2; no clear D. The CDR3 DNA follows: TGTGCTAGTGGTTTGGTAAGGCAGGCGTCCTATGGCTACACCTTC. Protein sequence: CASGLVRQASYGYTF.